The 12 T cell receptor beta chains below were found in one sample sequenced in a study of cytomegalovirus exposure and HLA in healthy donors. PCR employed 60 Vbeta and 13 Jbeta primers. Profiled with immunoSEQ multiplex PCR; TCRdb holds only in-frame clones, not every one. The table lists approximately 140,000 clones, roughly three quarters of them singletons, with 4.9% in the top ten. Sequenced sample: PBMCs. All receptors come from a woman aged 45-65 years in good health and CMV-seronegative.

This chain links TRBV29-1 with TRBJ2-6; 9 bases are a match to TRBD1. Germline CDR1 and CDR2: SQVTM and ANQGSEA. V lost 4 bases, J lost 0 bases, and 4 bases stayed unmatched. The CDR3 runs to 16 residues. The CDR3 region is CSVGDRGISGANVLTF. CDR3 DNA: TGCAGCGTTGGAGACAGGGGGATCTCTGGGGCCAACGTCCTGACTTTC.

This sequence joins TRBV19 and TRBJ2-2; 13 bases map to TRBD2. Germline V gene data show CDR1 as LNHDA and CDR2 as SQIVND (reference sequence). The V gene end was trimmed by 1 base and the J gene end by 3 bases; junction bases not matched to a gene: 8. This CDR3 is 19 amino acids long. DNA of the CDR3: TGTGCCAGTAGTATAGCCTCGGGACTAGCGGGGTTCCACACCGGGGAGCTGTTTTTT. Protein sequence: CASSIASGLAGFHTGELFF.

Comments on this clone: Other DNA sequences from this sample encode an identical CDR3 as well. This rearrangement joins TRBV6-5 to TRBJ1-2; D unclear. Germline lookup yields CDR1 MNHEY and CDR2 SVGAGI. The CDR3 spans 13 residues. V was pared by 0 bases and J by 8 bases, with 10 bases between. The DNA of the CDR3 is TGTGCCAGCAGTTACTCAAGAGGTTCCGGCTACACCTTC. It yields the protein CASSYSRGSGYTF.

This clone has a single count. This sequence joins TRBV9 and TRBJ1-6, with D perhaps TRBD1 (5 bases). Trimming pared 0 bases from V and 7 bases from J, leaving 8 bases between. The CDR3 spans 14 residues. Germline loops: CDR1 SGDLS, CDR2 YYNGEE. CDR3 sequence (DNA): TGTGCCAGCAGCGTAGGACAGACGAATTCACCCCTCCACTTT. It codes for CASSVGQTNSPLHF.

The J gene is TRBJ2-1, the V gene TRBV5-1; D is undetermined. The CDR3 runs to 14 residues. CDR1 SGHRS and CDR2 YFSETQ come from the germline V gene. V lost 2 bases and J lost 2, with 8 bases in between. Here the CDR3 reads CASSFGPTYNEQFF. As DNA, the CDR3 is TGCGCCAGCAGCTTTGGTCCTACCTACAATGAGCAGTTCTTC.

V gene TRBV5-1 combines with J gene TRBJ2-2; 8 nucleotides agree with TRBD2. The CDR3 length is 16 residues. Germline lookup yields CDR1 SGHRS and CDR2 YFSETQ. Germline trimming cut 2 bases from V and 5 bases from J; bases unmatched to any gene: 8. Here the CDR3 reads CASSLAGAVGTGELFF. In DNA form, the CDR3 reads TGCGCCAGCAGCTTAGCGGGGGCCGTTGGAACCGGGGAGCTGTTTTTT.

As for this clone: At one end, the junction sequence differs from germline, possibly due to a read error. V is TRBV15 and J is TRBJ2-7; a weak D match, TRBD2 (6 bases). The CDR3 is made up of 15 amino acids. Germline CDR1 and CDR2: LNHNV and YYDKDF (reference sequence). The CDR3 here is CATSPMGGKMPLTHF. CDR3 bases: TGTGCCACCAGCCCGATGGGGGGAAAAATGCCCTTAACTCACTTC.

J is TRBJ1-1 and V is TRBV2; D is possibly TRBD1 (5 bases). The germline V and J ends were trimmed by 4 bases and 3 bases, with 12 bases remaining between them. This CDR3 comprises 14 residues. Germline values: CDR1 SNHLY, CDR2 FYNNEI. CDR3 nucleotide sequence: TGTGCCAGCAGTGTTTTGGGGGAGGACACTGAAGCTTTCTTT. Translating gives CASSVLGEDTEAFF. The entire variable domain, with the rest obtained from reference TRBV2 and TRBJ1-1, is as follows: EPEVTQTPSHQVTQMGQEVILRCVPISNHLYFYWYRQILGQKVEFLVSFYNNEISEKSEIFDDQFSVERPDGSNFTLKIRSTKLEDSAMYFCASSVLGEDTEAFFGQGTRLTVV.

This chain joins TRBV10-3 and TRBJ2-2; the D gene is possibly TRBD1 (6 bases). Trimming cost V 3 bases and J 4 bases, with 12 bases left between them. Germline V gene lookup returns CDR1 ENHRY and CDR2 SYGVKD. The CDR3 is 15 residues long. The CDR3: CAISDRGRGTGELFF. The CDR3 DNA sequence: TGTGCCATCAGTGATAGGGGCAGGGGCACCGGGGAGCTGTTTTTT.

J is TRBJ2-7 and V is TRBV15; unclear D gene. Germline V gene data show CDR1 as LNHNV and CDR2 as YYDKDF (reference sequence). V gave up 1 base and J gave up 2 bases, with 3 bases separating them. This CDR3 spans 12 amino acids. This CDR3 reads CATSRGPYEQYF. The CDR3 DNA follows: TGTGCCACCAGCAGAGGGCCCTACGAGCAGTACTTC.

The rearrangement joins TRBV5-5 to TRBJ2-3; 8 bases fit TRBD1. CDR3 size: 16 residues. Germline V gene lookup returns CDR1 SGHKS and CDR2 YYEKEE (reference sequence). The V gene end was trimmed by 4 bases and the J gene end by 6 bases; junction bases not matched to a gene: 13. CDR3 protein: CASSPPPQGAGDTQYF. The CDR3 DNA is TGTGCCAGCAGCCCACCCCCCCAGGGGGCAGGGGATACGCAGTATTTT.

The chain recombines TRBV5-5 with TRBJ2-1; TRBD2 might be the D (5 bases). V lost 0 bases and J lost 2, with 6 bases in between. Germline CDR1 SGHKS, CDR2 YYEKEE (reference sequence). This CDR3 has 14 amino acids. The CDR3 DNA is TGTGCCAGCAGCTTGGCGACTACCTACAATGAGCAGTTCTTC. It translates to CASSLATTYNEQFF.